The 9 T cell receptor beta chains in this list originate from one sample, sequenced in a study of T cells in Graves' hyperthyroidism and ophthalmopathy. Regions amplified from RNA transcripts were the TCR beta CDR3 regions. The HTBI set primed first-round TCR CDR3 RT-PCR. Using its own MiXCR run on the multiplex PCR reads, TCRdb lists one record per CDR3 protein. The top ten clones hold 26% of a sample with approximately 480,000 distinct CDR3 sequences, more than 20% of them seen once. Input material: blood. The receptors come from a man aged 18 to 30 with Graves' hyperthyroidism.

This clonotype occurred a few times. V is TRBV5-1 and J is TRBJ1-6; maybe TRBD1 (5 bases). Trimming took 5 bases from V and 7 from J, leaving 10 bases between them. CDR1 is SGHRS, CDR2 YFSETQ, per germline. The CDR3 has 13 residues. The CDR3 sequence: CASSDSGNSPLHF. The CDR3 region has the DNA TGCGCCAGCAGTGACAGCGGGAATTCACCCCTCCACTTT.

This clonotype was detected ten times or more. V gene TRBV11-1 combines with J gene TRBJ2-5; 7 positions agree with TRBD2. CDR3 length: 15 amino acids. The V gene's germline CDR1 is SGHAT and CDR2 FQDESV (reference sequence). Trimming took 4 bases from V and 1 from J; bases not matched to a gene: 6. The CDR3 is CASSSRRLAQETQYF. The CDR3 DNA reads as TGTGCCAGCAGCTCTAGACGACTAGCCCAAGAGACCCAGTACTTC.

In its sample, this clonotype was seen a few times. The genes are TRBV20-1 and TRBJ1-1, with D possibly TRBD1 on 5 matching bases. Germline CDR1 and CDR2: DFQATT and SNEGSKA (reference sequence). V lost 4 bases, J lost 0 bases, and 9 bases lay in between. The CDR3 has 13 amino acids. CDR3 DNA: TGCAGTGCTATTTCAGGGTTGAACACTGAAGCTTTCTTT. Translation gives CSAISGLNTEAFF.

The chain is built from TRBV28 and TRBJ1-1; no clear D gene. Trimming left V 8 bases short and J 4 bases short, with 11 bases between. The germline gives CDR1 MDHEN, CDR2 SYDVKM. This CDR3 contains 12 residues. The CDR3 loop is CASAASPTEAFF. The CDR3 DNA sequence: TGTGCCAGCGCGGCGTCTCCCACTGAAGCTTTCTTT.

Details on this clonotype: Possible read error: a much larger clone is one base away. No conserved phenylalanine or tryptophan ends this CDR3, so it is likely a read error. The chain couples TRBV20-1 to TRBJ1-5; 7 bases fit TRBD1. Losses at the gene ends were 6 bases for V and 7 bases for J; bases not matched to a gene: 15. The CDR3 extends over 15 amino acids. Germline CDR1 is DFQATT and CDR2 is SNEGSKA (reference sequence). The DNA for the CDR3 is TGCAGTGCCATGGGGGGCAGGGGGTCTGGACAGCCCCAGCATTTG. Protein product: CSAMGGRGSGQPQHL.

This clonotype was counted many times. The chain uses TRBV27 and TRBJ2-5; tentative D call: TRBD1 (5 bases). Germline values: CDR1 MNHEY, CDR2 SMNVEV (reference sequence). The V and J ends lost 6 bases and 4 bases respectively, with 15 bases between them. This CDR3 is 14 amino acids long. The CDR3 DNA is TGTGCCAGCAGACTGATAGGACACGGAGAGACCCAGTACTTC. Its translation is CASRLIGHGETQYF.

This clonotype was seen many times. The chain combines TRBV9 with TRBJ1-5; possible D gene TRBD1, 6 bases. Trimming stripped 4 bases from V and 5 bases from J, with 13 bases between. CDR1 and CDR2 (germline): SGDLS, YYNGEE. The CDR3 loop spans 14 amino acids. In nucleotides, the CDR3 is TGTGCCAGCAGCTCAGGGGCAGACCATCAGCCCCAGCATTTT. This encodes CASSSGADHQPQHF.

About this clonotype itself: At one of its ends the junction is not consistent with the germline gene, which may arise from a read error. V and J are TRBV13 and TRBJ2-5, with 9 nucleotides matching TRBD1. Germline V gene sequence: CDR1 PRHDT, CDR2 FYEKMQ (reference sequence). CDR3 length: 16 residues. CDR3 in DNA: TGTGCCAGCACCCTCCTAACCGGGACAGGGATTCGCGAGCAGTACTTT. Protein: CASTLLTGTGIREQYF.

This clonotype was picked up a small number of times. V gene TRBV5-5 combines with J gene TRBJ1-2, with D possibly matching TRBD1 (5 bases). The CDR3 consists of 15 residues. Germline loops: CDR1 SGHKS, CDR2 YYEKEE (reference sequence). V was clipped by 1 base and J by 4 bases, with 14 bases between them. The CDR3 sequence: CASSLTHLGAYGYTF. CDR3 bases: TGTGCCAGCAGCTTGACACACCTTGGGGCCTATGGCTACACCTTC.